The TCR beta chain under discussion was sequenced for a study of cytomegalovirus exposure and HLA in healthy donors (TCRdb year 2017). Looking at the study overall: According to a later analysis, the 120 or so validation repertoires were produced on the same platform as the 666 repertoires of the first cohort. To predict cytomegalovirus infection status, the study combined high-throughput TCR immunosequencing, statistical association of individual TCRs with disease status, and machine learning. Besides the first cohort of 550 to 750 subjects, a separate validation cohort made up of roughly 120 different subjects was used. The study aimed to test whether signatures of past pathogen exposure could be identified by cataloging public T cell receptors.

The junction shows trimming of 3 bases on V and 0 bases on J, plus 15 bases between the germline ends. The CDR3 has 16 amino acids, counting the end cysteine and phenylalanine. Only CDR3 DNA is held: 48 bases, read in frame from base 1. Looking up the germline V gene yields CDR1 SGHRS and CDR2 YFSETQ. The paper as a whole reports these results and caveats: The study listed 164 TCR beta chains as associated with cytomegalovirus. All 120 or so repertoires were used to score co-occurrence in the validation cohort in a later analysis, because that analysis had no HLA typing for the cohort. A few of the identified cytomegalovirus-associated TCR beta chains were confirmed in vitro to be specific for cytomegalovirus antigens. Cytomegalovirus status was reported to be diagnosed by the classifier with high specificity and sensitivity in both the original and validation cohorts. A later analysis found that TCRs clustered in the first cohort also tended to co-occur in the 120 validation repertoires, with approximately 93% of cluster scores above 0. The authors suggested that the approach could potentially be generalized to other disease states and immunological phenotypes. While some public TCRs were present in many individuals, most TCR sequences turned up only very rarely across donors.

Libraries were prepared through the immunoSEQ multiplex PCR assay. The source study handled its data this way. To diagnose cytomegalovirus status from the catalog of TCR beta chain sequences, a statistical classification framework was built. As stored in TCRdb, this immuneACCESS dataset retains in-frame rearrangements with V and J assigned. A fraction of the clones does not appear; measured against another copy, unresolved V genes explain less than half of the discrepancy, and the remainder lacks a known reason. That table is the source of V, J and clone size, and D and trimming were worked out from the DNA. Counted in this sample were 220,000 or so clones; approximately 88% of them appeared once. The ten largest clones capture 11% to 15% of the sample. The donors belonged to the validation cohort of 90 to 150 subjects, which was separate from the approximately 700-subject first cohort. On this clone itself: The antigen it recognizes is unknown. No per-base quality is available; no much larger clone lies one base away.

The receptor comes from a woman aged 25 to 45 in good health and CMV-seropositive. Sequencing input: PBMCs. This chain joins TRBV5-1 to TRBJ1-1; TRBD1 is a possible D gene, resting on 6 matching bases. The DNA sequence follows: TGCGCCAGCAGCTCGACCCAGGGACACCTGAACACTGAAGCTTTCTTT. This codes for CASSSTQGHLNTEAFF.